One and the same sample provided the 9 T cell receptor beta chains below, sequenced in a study of CD8 T cells in ankylosing spondylitis. TCRdb reanalysed the 5' RACE reads using MiXCR and keeps one entry per CDR3 protein. The data hold around 340,000 distinct CDR3 sequences, with roughly 22% observed a single time. The sequencing input was blood, either unsorted or a sorted T cell fraction (not recorded which). The receptor source for this set is a male donor with ankylosing spondylitis or in good health (not recorded which).

This chain links TRBV10-3 with TRBJ1-2; 10 bases align to TRBD1. The CDR3 is 14 residues long. V lost 7 bases to trimming and J lost 1 base; unmatched junction nucleotides: 3. Germline CDR1 is ENHRY and CDR2 is SYGVKD. The CDR3 protein is CAIKGTGDNYGYTF. The DNA of the CDR3 is TGTGCCATCAAAGGGACAGGGGATAACTATGGCTACACCTTC.

This clonotype was seen a few times. V and J are TRBV12-3 or TRBV12-4 and TRBJ2-5; 7 bases map to TRBD2. The V gene end was trimmed by 6 bases and the J gene end by 3 bases; junction bases not matched to a gene: 13. The CDR3 extends over 16 amino acids. CDR3 protein: CASRPNPSGGEETQYF. DNA for the CDR3: TGTGCCAGCAGGCCAAACCCTAGCGGCGGGGAAGAGACCCAGTACTTC.

This clonotype was seen more than once but under ten times. J is TRBJ2-1 and V is TRBV7-9; D possibly corresponds to TRBD1 (5 bases). The CDR3 has 17 residues. The germline gives CDR1 SEHNR, CDR2 FQNEAQ (reference sequence). V was pared by 1 base and J by 3 bases, with 16 bases between. The CDR3: CASSLVGDSQYYNEQFF. The CDR3 DNA sequence: TGTGCCAGCAGCTTAGTGGGTGACAGCCAGTACTACAATGAGCAGTTCTTC.

The rearrangement uses TRBV4-1 and TRBJ1-5; D is uncertain. Germline V CDR1 and CDR2: MGHRA, YSYEKL. The CDR3 spans 14 residues. V lost 1 base and J lost 7, with 11 bases in between. CDR3 amino acids: CASSQVGSRQPQHF. The CDR3 nucleotides are TGCGCCAGCAGCCAAGTCGGATCTCGCCAGCCCCAGCATTTT.

This clonotype was counted a few times. The V and J genes are TRBV28 and TRBJ2-2; 11 bases match TRBD2. The CDR3 contains 15 residues. Germline CDR1 MDHEN, CDR2 SYDVKM. The V gene end was trimmed by 7 bases and the J gene end by 4 bases; junction bases not matched to a gene: 5. The CDR3, as DNA: TGTGCCAGCATTCCTAGCGGGGGGAGCACCGGGGAGCTGTTTTTT. Encoded protein: CASIPSGGSTGELFF.

This chain links TRBV12-3 or TRBV12-4 with TRBJ2-5; D may be TRBD2 (5 bases). V was shortened by 2 bases and J by 4 bases, with 14 bases between the two germline ends. This CDR3 contains 15 residues. CDR3 coding DNA: TGTGCCAGCAGTTTAACGGGGAGTCCACCAGAGACCCAGTACTTC. This translates into CASSLTGSPPETQYF.

This clonotype was detected many times. The gene calls are TRBV4-1 and TRBJ2-2; D may be TRBD1 or TRBD2 (5 bases each). Germline V gene lookup returns CDR1 MGHRA and CDR2 YSYEKL. Trimming stripped 3 bases from V and 4 bases from J, with 15 bases between. This CDR3 contains 16 residues. The CDR3 bases are TGCGCCAGCAGCCACCCTGTCGGGGCTAGCACCGGGGAGCTGTTTTTT. Translating it yields CASSHPVGASTGELFF.

The table lists this clonotype with many counts. The V gene is TRBV7-3, the J gene TRBJ2-3, with 7 bases fitting TRBD1. This CDR3 comprises 15 residues. V trimming: 5 bases; J trimming: 0 bases; junction bases outside the gene matches: 5. From germline, CDR1 is SGHTA and CDR2 FQGTGA. This CDR3 reads CASSHTGESTDTQYF. DNA of the CDR3: TGTGCCAGCAGCCACACAGGGGAGAGCACAGATACGCAGTATTTT.

The chain couples TRBV27 to TRBJ1-1; tentatively, D is TRBD1 (6 bases). The V and J ends lost 6 bases and 1 base respectively, with 18 bases between them. In germline, CDR1 is MNHEY, CDR2 SMNVEV (reference sequence). The CDR3 loop spans 16 amino acids. CDR3 amino acids: CASSLVRQVWNTEAFF. DNA of the CDR3: TGTGCCAGCAGCCTAGTAAGACAGGTCTGGAACACTGAAGCTTTCTTT.